A single sample is the source of the 25 T cell receptor beta chains below, sequenced in a study of graft-versus-host responses after intestinal transplantation (dated by TCRdb to the early 2020s). Receptors were amplified or captured by the immunoSEQ multiplex PCR assay. TCRdb provides this immuneACCESS table in a form limited to in-frame rearrangements. Some clones are lacking; in checked studies, under half of them reflect an unresolved V gene, and why the rest are absent is not known. A total of 9,900 or so clones appear in this sample, more than 75% of them only once. The top ten hold approximately 9.9% of the sample. This specimen consisted of PBMCs, obtained about 250 days after intestinal transplant. The receptors come from a human patient who received an intestinal transplant, so some T cells may come from the graft donor.

The chain carries TRBV13 and TRBJ2-7; possible D gene TRBD1, 6 bases. The CDR3 extends over 14 amino acids. The germline V gene encodes CDR1 PRHDT and CDR2 FYEKMQ (reference sequence). Trimming pared 0 bases from V and 2 bases from J, leaving 8 bases between. In DNA form, the CDR3 reads TGTGCCAGCAGCTTAGGCCGACAGGCCTACGAGCAGTACTTC. This gives the protein CASSLGRQAYEQYF.

The V call is TRBV4-2, the J call TRBJ2-1; TRBD2 matches at 8 bases. V trimming: 0 bases; J trimming: 7 bases; junction bases outside the gene matches: 5. Looked up from germline, CDR1 is LGHNA and CDR2 is YNFKEQ. The CDR3 contains 15 residues. For the CDR3, the DNA is TGTGCCAGCAGCCAAGACCCAAGCGGGAGTAATGAGCAGTTCTTC. Its translation is CASSQDPSGSNEQFF.

The chain uses TRBV18 and TRBJ2-7, with 10 bases lining up with TRBD2. The V gene's germline CDR1 is KGHSH and CDR2 LQKENI. CDR3 length equals 14 residues. The trim removed 5 bases at V and 4 bases at J, leaving 5 bases unmatched. The CDR3 DNA is TGTGCCAGCTCAAAGCGGGAGGGCCGATACGAGCAGTACTTC. This encodes CASSKREGRYEQYF.

The chain carries TRBV7-2 and TRBJ2-1; 7 bases agree with TRBD2. This CDR3 region has 15 residues. The germline V gene encodes CDR1 SGHTA and CDR2 FQGNSA. V trimming: 1 base; J trimming: 5 bases; junction bases outside the gene matches: 5. CDR3 sequence: CASSLGGLGHNEQFF. CDR3 sequence (DNA): TGTGCCAGCAGCTTAGGAGGACTAGGGCACAATGAGCAGTTCTTC.

The rearrangement links TRBV18 to TRBJ2-5; TRBD1 matches at 10 bases. From germline, CDR1 is KGHSH and CDR2 LQKENI. V lost 3 bases to trimming and J lost 7 bases; unmatched junction nucleotides: 5. The CDR3 has 14 residues. For the CDR3, the DNA is TGTGCCAGCTCACCCGGGACAGGGGATGGGACCCAGTACTTC. Translated, it gives CASSPGTGDGTQYF.

In nucleotides, the CDR3 is TGTGCCAGTAGTGGCTTTGGGGTAGAAAAACTGTTTTTT. Protein: CASSGFGVEKLFF. The gene calls are TRBV19 and TRBJ1-4, with unresolved D. CDR3 length: 13 residues. The germline V and J ends were trimmed by 5 bases and 8 bases, with 12 bases remaining between them. Looked up from germline, CDR1 is LNHDA and CDR2 is SQIVND (reference sequence).

The rearrangement links TRBV7-6 to TRBJ1-1; the D gene is possibly TRBD1 (5 bases). Germline values: CDR1 SGHVS, CDR2 FNYEAQ. The length of the CDR3 is 12 residues. Trimming removed 3 bases from V and 8 bases from J, with 10 bases in between. The CDR3, as DNA: TGTGCCAGCAGCTTTCGGGGCGGGGAAGCTTTCTTT. It encodes CASSFRGGEAFF.

The chain has TRBV27 and TRBJ2-1, with D perhaps matching TRBD2 (6 bases). This CDR3 has 18 amino acids. Germline V CDR1 and CDR2: MNHEY, SMNVEV (reference sequence). V shed 1 base and J shed 4 bases, with 20 bases lying between them. The chain's CDR3 is CASSLFSPGAGRYNEQFF. The CDR3 nucleotides read TGTGCCAGCAGTTTATTTTCCCCTGGGGCGGGGCGTTACAATGAGCAGTTCTTC.

The V gene is TRBV6-6, the J gene TRBJ2-1; D call uncertain. The ends were cut back, 2 bases at V and 5 bases at J, with 10 bases in the middle. CDR1 and CDR2 from the germline V gene are MNHNY and SVGAGI (reference sequence). This CDR3 has 14 amino acids. CDR3 protein: CASSYMGVHNEQFF. CDR3 sequence (DNA): TGTGCCAGCAGTTACATGGGCGTACACAATGAGCAGTTCTTC.

The J gene is TRBJ2-1, the V gene TRBV18; D perhaps matches TRBD2 (6 bases). The CDR3 length is 12 residues. Germline-derived CDR1 and CDR2 are KGHSH and LQKENI. Trimming took 6 bases from V and 7 from J, leaving 10 bases between them. CDR3 protein: CASSGGANEQFF. Here the CDR3 DNA reads TGTGCCAGCTCCGGCGGGGCTAATGAGCAGTTCTTC. The variable domain in full, completed from reference TRBV18 and TRBJ2-1, reads NAGVMQNPRHLVRRRGQEARLRCSPMKGHSHVYWYRQLPEEGLKFMVYLQKENIIDESGMPKERFSAEFPKEGPSILRIQQVVRGDSAAYFCASSGGANEQFFGPGTRLTVL.

V is TRBV29-1 and J is TRBJ2-7, with D perhaps matching TRBD2 (5 bases). The V end was cut by 1 base, the J end by 2 bases, with 9 bases between. The CDR3 consists of 13 residues. The germline V gene has CDR1 SQVTM and CDR2 ANQGSEA. The DNA of the CDR3 is TGCAGCGTTGAAGGTCAGACTACCTACGAGCAGTACTTC. Amino acid sequence: CSVEGQTTYEQYF.

V and J are TRBV4-1 and TRBJ2-7; 7 nucleotides align to TRBD2. The CDR3 covers 15 residues. The V gene end was trimmed by 8 bases and the J gene end by 3 bases; junction bases not matched to a gene: 13. Germline loops: CDR1 MGHRA, CDR2 YSYEKL. The CDR3 sequence is CASSPGGSVGYEQYF. The DNA for the CDR3 is TGCGCCAGCTCCCCGGGAGGTAGCGTAGGCTACGAGCAGTACTTC.

The chain uses TRBV27 and TRBJ2-7; D unresolved. This CDR3 has 12 amino acids. Deletions cut 5 bases from V and 5 bases from J, with 10 bases between. Germline V gene lookup returns CDR1 MNHEY and CDR2 SMNVEV (reference sequence). CDR3 bases: TGTGCCAGCAGTGAGTATGGAGACGAGCAGTACTTC. Protein sequence: CASSEYGDEQYF.

V usage is TRBV7-1 and J usage is TRBJ1-2; D is ambiguous. TRBV7-1 is marked as an open reading frame, function uncertain. V shed 3 bases and J shed 3 bases, with 8 bases lying between them. The CDR3 contains 13 residues. CDR3 sequence (DNA): TGTGCCAGCAGCTCTACTGGGGACTATGGCTACACCTTC. This sequence encodes CASSSTGDYGYTF.

This chain links TRBV21-1 with TRBJ1-5. TRBV21-1 is classified as a pseudogene. This CDR3 has 17 amino acids. CDR3 sequence: CASSKQRGLRGHQPQHF. DNA for the CDR3: TGTGCCAGCAGCAAACAACGAGGTTTGAGGGGCCATCAGCCCCAGCATTTT.

The rearrangement links TRBV5-4 to TRBJ2-7; 14 positions match TRBD2. The CDR3 runs 18 residues. V lost 4 bases and J lost 3; bases outside the gene matches: 12. Germline V CDR1 and CDR2: SGHNT, YYREEE (reference sequence). CDR3 amino acids: CASSLVGLAGGKGYEQYF. The CDR3 DNA is TGTGCCAGCAGCCTAGTTGGACTAGCGGGAGGCAAGGGCTACGAGCAGTACTTC. Supplemented by reference TRBV5-4 and TRBJ2-7, the full variable domain reads ETGVTQSPTHLIKTRGQQVTLRCSSQSGHNTVSWYQQALGQGPQFIFQYYREEENGRGNFPPRFSGLQFPNYSSELNVNALELDDSALYLCASSLVGLAGGKGYEQYFGPGTRLTVT.

The DNA of the CDR3 is TGTGCCAGCAGCTTTAAGGGTTTTAATTCACCCCTCCACTTT. It codes for CASSFKGFNSPLHF. This rearrangement joins TRBV7-3 to TRBJ1-6; no reliable D call. Germline CDR1 is SGHTA and CDR2 is FQGTGA. The length of the CDR3 is 14 residues. Trimming stripped 3 bases from V and 6 bases from J, with 9 bases between.

CDR3 sequence: CASSPRQGASQPQHF. CDR3 DNA: TGTGCCAGCAGCCCAAGACAGGGGGCCAGTCAGCCCCAGCATTTT. This chain uses TRBV6-5 with TRBJ1-5; 10 bases agree with TRBD1. Unmatched junction bases numbered 8, after V lost 6 bases and J lost 6 bases. The V gene's germline CDR1 is MNHEY and CDR2 SVGAGI. This CDR3 spans 15 amino acids.

The chain couples TRBV7-8 to TRBJ1-1, with a possible D match to TRBD1 (5 bases). The V gene lost 4 bases and the J gene lost 11 bases, with 17 bases spanning the gap. Germline loops: CDR1 SGHVS, CDR2 FQNEAQ. The CDR3 sequence is 13 residues long. CDR3 DNA: TGTGCCAGCAGCTCGTCGACAGTCCGGAGGGCTTTCTTT. This encodes CASSSSTVRRAFF.

V and J are TRBV5-5 and TRBJ2-4; 9 bases are a match to TRBD1. CDR3 length equals 15 residues. Germline values: CDR1 SGHKS, CDR2 YYEKEE (reference sequence). J lost 8 bases, V lost 4 bases, and 10 bases had no gene match. In DNA form, the CDR3 reads TGTGCCAGCAGCCCCCGGACAGGGGCAGTGGACATTCAGTACTTC. This codes for CASSPRTGAVDIQYF.

The rearrangement links TRBV4-2 to TRBJ2-5; perhaps TRBD2 as D (5 bases). Per the germline V gene, CDR1 is LGHNA and CDR2 is YNFKEQ. The V gene lost 0 bases and the J gene lost 2 bases, with 7 bases spanning the gap. This CDR3 has 14 amino acids. The CDR3 DNA reads TGTGCCAGCAGCCAAGAACGGGGTCAAGAGACCCAGTACTTC. It encodes CASSQERGQETQYF.

The gene calls are TRBV6-6 and TRBJ2-7; TRBD1 aligns across 7 bases. CDR3 size: 15 residues. J gave up 2 bases and V 4 bases, and 8 bases lay outside the gene matches. Germline V lookup: CDR1 MNHNY, CDR2 SVGAGI (reference sequence). CDR3 amino acids: CASSFRDRITYEQYF. For the CDR3, the DNA is TGTGCCAGCAGTTTCCGGGACAGAATTACCTACGAGCAGTACTTC.

The genes are TRBV5-1 and TRBJ2-6, with D possibly TRBD1 on 5 matching bases. V dropped 1 base and J dropped 0 bases, with 8 bases sitting between them. The germline V gene encodes CDR1 SGHRS and CDR2 YFSETQ. There are 16 residues in the CDR3. CDR3 region: CASSLQGSSGANVLTF. CDR3 in DNA: TGCGCCAGCAGCTTGCAGGGTTCCTCTGGGGCCAACGTCCTGACTTTC. The entire variable domain, with the rest obtained from reference TRBV5-1 and TRBJ2-6, is as follows: KAGVTQTPRYLIKTRGQQVTLSCSPISGHRSVSWYQQTPGQGLQFLFEYFSETQRNKGNFPGRFSGRQFSNSRSEMNVSTLELGDSALYLCASSLQGSSGANVLTFGAGSRLTVL.

This rearrangement joins TRBV6-8 to TRBJ2-7; tentatively, D is TRBD1 or TRBD2 (5 bases each). The CDR3 is made up of 16 amino acids. The ends were cut back, 6 bases at V and 1 base at J, with 19 bases in the middle. The germline V gene has CDR1 MNHGY and CDR2 SAAAGT. The CDR3 DNA reads as TGTGCCAGCAGACCCGGGACCCCAAGGGAATCCTACGAGCAGTACTTC. This codes for CASRPGTPRESYEQYF.

This clone has a single count. The chain recombines TRBV27 with TRBJ2-7; 8 positions match TRBD2. Germline V gene lookup returns CDR1 MNHEY and CDR2 SMNVEV (reference sequence). The CDR3 sequence is 14 residues long. Trimming removed 5 bases from V and 5 bases from J; junction bases left unmatched: 8. For the CDR3, the DNA is TGTGCCAGCAGTCCCCGGACTAGCAGGGACGAGCAGTACTTC. This sequence encodes CASSPRTSRDEQYF.